This TCR beta chain was sequenced in a study of T cell clonotyping in hematopoietic cell transplantation. The study, taken as a whole, reports: Graft donor and pretransplant recipient Inverse Simpson Index values predicted broader posttransplant TCR diversity.

The table lists this clone with a few counts. Its antigen is as yet unknown. Time point noted: recipient sample about 28 days before transplant, after cytoreduction. Germline V gene data show CDR1 as SGDLS and CDR2 as YYNGEE. V was cut by 0 bases and J by 2 bases, with 6 bases left in between. The CDR3 has 14 residues. Generated by immunoSEQ multiplex PCR, the TCRdb table keeps only in-frame clones and is missing some. The repertoire holds around 19,000 clones, with 86% as singletons. The sequencing here drew on peripheral blood mononuclear cells, taken before stem cell transplant. The V call is TRBV9, the J call TRBJ1-3; D call uncertain. This clonotype originated in a man aged 45 to 65 with acute myeloid leukemia. Some clones in this sample may be carry-over from other donors' samples. The CDR3 DNA sequence: TGTGCCAGCAGCGTAGACACGACTGGAAACACCATATATTTT. Translated, it gives CASSVDTTGNTIYF.